Listed here are 25 T cell receptor beta chains from one sample, sequenced in a study of graft-versus-host responses after intestinal transplantation. TCRdb's copy holds only in-frame clones and misses some; the assay was immunoSEQ multiplex PCR. The sample includes about 26,000 clones, about four fifths seen only once; the top ten take roughly 0.7%. No antigen has been identified for these receptors. This material consisted of unstimulated CD4+ T cells sorted from spleen or lymph node cells, taken before intestinal transplant. All receptors derive from a human donor who received an intestinal transplant.

This clone occurred once. The V gene is TRBV5-5, the J gene TRBJ2-5; D is unclear. The CDR3 is 14 residues long. Per germline, CDR1 SGHKS and CDR2 YYEKEE (reference sequence). The V end was cut by 4 bases, the J end by 5 bases, with 15 bases between. As DNA, the CDR3 is TGTGCCAGCAGCGGCCTCCTAACTGAGGAGACCCAGTACTTC. Encoded protein: CASSGLLTEETQYF.

This sequence joins TRBV19 and TRBJ2-3; 11 bases are a match to TRBD2. Germline CDR1 is LNHDA and CDR2 is SQIVND (reference sequence). V shed 3 bases and J 1 base; nucleotides not matched to a gene: 0. The CDR3 consists of 15 residues. The CDR3 sequence is CASSMGLAGTDTQYF. The CDR3 DNA reads as TGTGCCAGTAGTATGGGACTAGCGGGCACAGATACGCAGTATTTT.

A few counts support this clone. The chain has TRBV6-1 and TRBJ2-1; 11 nucleotides line up with TRBD2. The CDR3 is made up of 18 amino acids. CDR1 and CDR2 (germline): MNHNS, SASEGT. V gave up 0 bases and J gave up 6 bases; unmatched junction bases: 10. CDR3 region: CASSEAVPGLAVINEQFF. CDR3 DNA sequence: TGTGCCAGCAGTGAAGCGGTACCGGGACTAGCGGTGATCAATGAGCAGTTCTTC.

The rearrangement uses TRBV9 and TRBJ1-2, with D maybe TRBD1 (6 bases). There are 15 residues in the CDR3. Germline V CDR1 and CDR2: SGDLS, YYNGEE. The germline V and J ends were trimmed by 4 bases and 2 bases, with 15 bases remaining between them. This CDR3 reads CASSPEGHANYGYTF. The CDR3 coding sequence is TGTGCCAGCAGCCCGGAGGGACACGCCAACTATGGCTACACCTTC.

The chain couples TRBV6-1 to TRBJ1-6, with D perhaps matching TRBD1 (6 bases). The CDR3 covers 14 residues. Trimming pared 4 bases from V and 6 bases from J, leaving 10 bases between. Germline values: CDR1 MNHNS, CDR2 SASEGT. CDR3 protein: CASSAGVRNSPLHF. CDR3 coding DNA: TGTGCCAGCAGTGCAGGGGTGCGTAATTCACCCCTCCACTTT.

The chain is built from TRBV5-1 and TRBJ2-2; no reliable D call. Trimming took 0 bases from V and 7 from J, leaving 4 bases between them. This CDR3 comprises 12 residues. CDR1 and CDR2 (germline): SGHRS, YFSETQ. The CDR3 reads CASSLEIGELFF. CDR3 DNA: TGCGCCAGCAGCTTGGAAATCGGGGAGCTGTTTTTT.

The rearrangement links TRBV2 to TRBJ1-4, with 7 bases fitting TRBD1. Germline V gives CDR1 SNHLY, CDR2 FYNNEI. The ends lost 6 bases at V and 8 bases at J; junction bases unmatched: 6. This CDR3 contains 13 residues. CDR3: CASRDRLAEKLFF. CDR3 DNA sequence: TGTGCCAGCAGGGACAGGCTGGCGGAAAAACTGTTTTTT.

The CDR3 nucleotides read TGTGCCAGCAGCTTAAGGAGCGGGAGAGGTATCACCGGGGAGCTGTTTTTT. This sequence encodes CASSLRSGRGITGELFF. This chain joins TRBV11-2 and TRBJ2-2; TRBD2 agrees at 8 bases. The CDR3 runs to 17 residues. V was pared by 2 bases and J by 4 bases, with 9 bases of the junction left unmatched. The germline V gene encodes CDR1 SGHAT and CDR2 FQNNGV.

This rearrangement joins TRBV4-1 to TRBJ1-6; D might be TRBD1 (5 bases). V lost 4 bases and J lost 5, with 15 bases in between. Germline CDR1 is MGHRA and CDR2 is YSYEKL. The CDR3 runs 16 residues. The CDR3 DNA sequence: TGCGCCAGCAGCCTTTTGGGGCAGGGTGATAATTCACCCCTCCACTTT. Protein product: CASSLLGQGDNSPLHF.

As to this clone: Other DNA sequences in the same sample also yield this CDR3. The V gene is TRBV10-2, the J gene TRBJ2-5; TRBD2 matches at 9 bases. Germline V gene lookup returns CDR1 WSHSY and CDR2 SAAADI. The CDR3 has 14 amino acids. J gave up 3 bases and V 6 bases, and 5 bases lay outside the gene matches. The CDR3 coding sequence is TGCGCCAGCAGGGGGTTAGCGGGAGAAGAGACCCAGTACTTC. It translates to CASRGLAGEETQYF.

The chain links TRBV4-2 to TRBJ2-7, with TRBD1 matching 9 bases. CDR3 length equals 17 residues. The trim removed 2 bases at V and 6 bases at J, leaving 14 bases unmatched. Germline V gene lookup returns CDR1 LGHNA and CDR2 YNFKEQ. The chain's CDR3 is CASSQLFLNDRGFEQYF. The CDR3 region has the DNA TGTGCCAGCAGCCAATTATTCTTGAATGACAGGGGGTTCGAGCAGTACTTC.

V is TRBV30 and J is TRBJ2-3; 8 bases are a match to TRBD1. Germline CDR1 and CDR2: GTSNPN and SVGIG (reference sequence). The CDR3 totals 16 residues. With V trimmed by 2 bases and J by 2 bases, 9 bases remained unmatched. The CDR3 here is CAWSYRDRLYTDTQYF. The CDR3 DNA reads as TGTGCCTGGAGTTACCGGGACAGGTTATACACAGATACGCAGTATTTT.

The V and J genes are TRBV5-1 and TRBJ1-6; maybe TRBD1 (5 bases). Trimming stripped 4 bases from V and 9 bases from J, with 14 bases between. CDR1 is SGHRS, CDR2 YFSETQ, per germline. The CDR3 is 14 amino acids. The CDR3: CASSPTTVRSPLHF. The CDR3 bases are TGCGCCAGCAGCCCGACGACAGTCCGTTCACCCCTCCACTTT.

The chain carries TRBV18 and TRBJ1-1; 8 bases line up with TRBD1. Germline V gives CDR1 KGHSH, CDR2 LQKENI. This CDR3 has 17 residues. V gave up 2 bases and J gave up 1 base; unmatched junction bases: 9. This CDR3 reads CASSPEAGGAGNTEAFF. The CDR3 DNA reads TGTGCCAGCTCACCAGAGGCAGGGGGCGCGGGGAACACTGAAGCTTTCTTT. Looking up the rest from reference TRBV18 and TRBJ1-1 gives the full variable domain: NAGVMQNPRHLVRRRGQEARLRCSPMKGHSHVYWYRQLPEEGLKFMVYLQKENIIDESGMPKERFSAEFPKEGPSILRIQQVVRGDSAAYFCASSPEAGGAGNTEAFFGQGTRLTVV.

The chain links TRBV2 to TRBJ2-5, with TRBD2 matching 11 bases. The CDR3 is made up of 14 amino acids. The trim removed 7 bases at V and 3 bases at J, leaving 4 bases unmatched. CDR1 is SNHLY, CDR2 FYNNEI, per germline. Here the CDR3 reads CASTAGLAEETQYF. The CDR3 bases are TGTGCCAGCACTGCGGGACTAGCGGAAGAGACCCAGTACTTC.

The chain couples TRBV19 to TRBJ2-1, with D perhaps matching TRBD2 (6 bases). Trimming shortened V by 5 bases and J by 2 bases, and 10 bases separated the two germline ends. Looked up from germline, CDR1 is LNHDA and CDR2 is SQIVND (reference sequence). The CDR3 spans 14 residues. CDR3 sequence: CASSGSGTYNEQFF. The CDR3 DNA reads TGTGCCAGTAGTGGTAGCGGCACCTACAATGAGCAGTTCTTC.

The CDR3 DNA sequence: TGCGCCAGCAGCTTGCCGGGCCACGAGCAGTACTTC. It specifies CASSLPGHEQYF. This chain uses TRBV5-1 with TRBJ2-7; D gene unclear. The CDR3 is 12 amino acids. CDR1 and CDR2 (germline): SGHRS, YFSETQ. V was clipped by 1 base and J by 5 bases, with 7 bases between them.

The chain recombines TRBV18 with TRBJ1-3; tentative D call: TRBD1 (6 bases). The CDR3 is 16 amino acids. The ends were cut back, 3 bases at V and 4 bases at J, with 16 bases in the middle. Germline assignment: CDR1 KGHSH and CDR2 LQKENI. The CDR3, as DNA: TGTGCCAGCTCACCCTCGGGGACAATCATAGGAAACACCATATATTTT. Amino acids: CASSPSGTIIGNTIYF.

The V and J genes are TRBV14 and TRBJ2-7, with 9 bases that match TRBD1. The CDR3 covers 15 residues. The germline gives CDR1 SGHDN, CDR2 FVKESK. With 2 bases clipped from V and 7 bases from J, the junction kept 9 bases outside the gene matches. The CDR3 sequence is CASSQQGTGKNEQYF. The DNA of the CDR3 is TGTGCCAGCAGCCAACAGGGGACAGGGAAGAATGAGCAGTACTTC.

The rearrangement links TRBV27 to TRBJ2-2, with D uncertain. CDR3 length: 10 amino acids. V gave up 7 bases and J gave up 7 bases, with 4 bases separating them. Germline loops: CDR1 MNHEY, CDR2 SMNVEV (reference sequence). CDR3 sequence (DNA): TGTGCCAGCACCTACGGGGAGCTGTTTTTT. It is translated as CASTYGELFF.

This clone came up once. The chain is built from TRBV12-2 and TRBJ1-1. TRBV12-2 is assigned pseudogene status. This CDR3 has 16 amino acids. This CDR3 reads CASRLAARGRDTEAFF. DNA of the CDR3: TGTGCAAGTCGCTTAGCGGCTCGGGGGCGGGACACTGAAGCTTTCTTT.

This chain uses TRBV7-2 with TRBJ1-4; the match to TRBD1 covers 7 bases. CDR1 SGHTA and CDR2 FQGNSA come from the germline V gene. CDR3 length: 15 residues. V dropped 1 base and J dropped 8; count of bases not matched to a gene: 7. The CDR3 spells CASSLEDRRDEKLFF. DNA of the CDR3: TGTGCCAGCAGCTTAGAGGACAGGCGGGACGAAAAACTGTTTTTT. The whole variable domain, remainder taken from reference TRBV7-2 and TRBJ1-4, is GAGVSQSPSNKVTEKGKDVELRCDPISGHTALYWYRQSLGQGLEFLIYFQGNSAPDKSGLPSDRFSAERTGGSVSTLTIQRTQQEDSAVYLCASSLEDRRDEKLFFGSGTQLSVL.

This clone was seen once. The CDR3 loop reads CASSLIPRDAGANVLTF. Here the CDR3 DNA reads TGTGCCAGCAGCTTAATCCCCAGGGATGCTGGGGCCAACGTCCTGACTTTC. The V gene is TRBV7-9, the J gene TRBJ2-6, with D possibly being TRBD1 (5 bases). This CDR3 has 17 residues. The V gene's germline CDR1 is SEHNR and CDR2 FQNEAQ (reference sequence). V shed 2 bases and J shed 2 bases, with 13 bases lying between them.

The chain uses TRBV6-5 and TRBJ1-6; 8 bases are shared with TRBD1. Per germline, CDR1 MNHEY and CDR2 SVGAGI. The trim removed 4 bases at V and 8 bases at J, leaving 7 bases unmatched. This CDR3 is 15 amino acids long. The DNA for the CDR3 is TGTGCCAGCAGTTCCACGGGACAGGTTCATTCACCCCTCCACTTT. Protein sequence: CASSSTGQVHSPLHF.

This clone appeared a single time. The chain joins TRBV18 to TRBJ2-7; D remains ambiguous. The CDR3 spans 14 residues. Trimming removed 6 bases at V and 4 bases at J, with 16 bases between. CDR1 KGHSH and CDR2 LQKENI come from the germline V gene. CDR3 bases: TGTGCCAGCTCGCGTTTGGAAGGGCCTTACGAGCAGTACTTC. Its protein product is CASSRLEGPYEQYF.